The entry below describes one T cell receptor beta chain. Its antigen is not known. The sample belongs to a study of STAT3 mutations in large granular lymphocyte leukemia. Germline CDR1 is SGHRS and CDR2 is YFSETQ. There are 16 residues in the CDR3. V was trimmed by 0 bases and J by 6 bases, leaving 13 bases between them. Study conclusions and caveats: In T-cell large granular lymphocyte leukemia, about half of patients showed multiple immunodominant subclonotypes.

Sequencing used immunoSEQ multiplex PCR; TCRdb keeps in-frame clones, though not all of them. The data contain 20,000 or so clones, about 90% of them seen just once; the ten biggest clones take up approximately 42%. Sequencing was done on a sample of peripheral blood mononuclear cells. This clonotype originated in a man in his sixties with T-cell large granular lymphocyte leukemia. Some clones in this sample may be carry-over from other donors' samples. This chain uses TRBV5-1 with TRBJ1-6; D perhaps matches TRBD1 (6 bases). In DNA, the CDR3 is TGCGCCAGCAGCTTGGAGGGGACACGGGTTAATTCACCCCTCCACTTT. Its protein is CASSLEGTRVNSPLHF.